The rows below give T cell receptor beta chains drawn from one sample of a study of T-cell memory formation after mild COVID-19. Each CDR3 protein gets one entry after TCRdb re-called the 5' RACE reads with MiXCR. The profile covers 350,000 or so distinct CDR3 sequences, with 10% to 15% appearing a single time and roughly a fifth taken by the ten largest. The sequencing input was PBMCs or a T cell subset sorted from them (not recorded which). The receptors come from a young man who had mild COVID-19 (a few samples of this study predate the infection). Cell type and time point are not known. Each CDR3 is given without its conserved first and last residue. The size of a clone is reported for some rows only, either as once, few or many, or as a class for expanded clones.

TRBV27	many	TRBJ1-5	ASSFEGAQPQH
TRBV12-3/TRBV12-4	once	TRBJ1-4	ASSFQGSEKLF
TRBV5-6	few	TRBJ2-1	ASSLAKAGGSYNEQF
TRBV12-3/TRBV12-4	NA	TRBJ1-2	ASSEGQVYGYT
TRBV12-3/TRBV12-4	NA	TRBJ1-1	ASMWQWGTEAF
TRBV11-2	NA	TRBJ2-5	ASSLMSGGAGWGETQY
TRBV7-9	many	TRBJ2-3	ASSLGGSGTDTQY
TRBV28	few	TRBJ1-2	ASRVSVGYGYT
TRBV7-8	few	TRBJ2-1	ASSFHGPAGEQF
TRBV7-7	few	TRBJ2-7	ASSLRRGGTYEQY
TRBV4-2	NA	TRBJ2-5	ASSQTGTAQETQY
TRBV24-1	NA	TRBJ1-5	ATSDNGGATNQPQH
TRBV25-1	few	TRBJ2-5	ASSEGAEEY